This T cell receptor beta chain is from a study of shared T cell receptors in the human thymus. Trimming pared 5 bases from V and 4 bases from J, leaving 26 bases between. Germline V gene sequence: CDR1 LGHNA, CDR2 YSLEER. This CDR3 has 19 residues. Clones were sequenced by immunoSEQ multiplex PCR, and TCRdb holds only the in-frame ones, with some missing. The data contain about 660,000 clones, around 89% of them seen just once; the ten biggest clones take up around 0.0099%. These data were also reused for a study on human thymus T cells. According to that study: All donors were healthy Finnish infants who were undergoing corrective surgery to treat congenital heart defects. Thymic tissue was derived from resections collected during corrective heart surgery. Thymic and blood repertoires appeared to carry a bias in their V and J gene usage. Related research described strongly overlapping thymic repertoires in unrelated people.

The source of this sequence is a boy younger than two with a congenital heart defect. Sequencing used thymocytes. This sequence joins TRBV4-3 and TRBJ2-2; the D gene is possibly TRBD2 (5 bases). In DNA form, the CDR3 reads TGCGCCAGCAGCTCGGAGCGGAACGATCCCTTGAGTGGCACCGGGGAGCTGTTTTTT. This encodes CASSSERNDPLSGTGELFF.